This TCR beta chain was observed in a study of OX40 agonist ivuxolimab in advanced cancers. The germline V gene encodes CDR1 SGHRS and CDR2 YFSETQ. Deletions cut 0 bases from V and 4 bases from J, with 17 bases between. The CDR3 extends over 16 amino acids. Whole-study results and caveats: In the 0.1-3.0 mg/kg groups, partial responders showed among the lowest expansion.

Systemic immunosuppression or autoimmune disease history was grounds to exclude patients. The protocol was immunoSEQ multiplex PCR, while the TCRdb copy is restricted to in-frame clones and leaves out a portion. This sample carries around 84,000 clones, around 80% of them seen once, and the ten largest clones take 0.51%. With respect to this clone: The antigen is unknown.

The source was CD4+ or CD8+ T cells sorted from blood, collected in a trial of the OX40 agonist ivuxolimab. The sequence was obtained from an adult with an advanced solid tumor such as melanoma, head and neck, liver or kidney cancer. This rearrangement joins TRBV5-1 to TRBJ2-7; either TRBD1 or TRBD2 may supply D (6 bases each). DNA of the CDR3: TGCGCCAGCAGCTTGGCCGAGGGGGGCGTCTTGTACGAGCAGTACTTC. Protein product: CASSLAEGGVLYEQYF.